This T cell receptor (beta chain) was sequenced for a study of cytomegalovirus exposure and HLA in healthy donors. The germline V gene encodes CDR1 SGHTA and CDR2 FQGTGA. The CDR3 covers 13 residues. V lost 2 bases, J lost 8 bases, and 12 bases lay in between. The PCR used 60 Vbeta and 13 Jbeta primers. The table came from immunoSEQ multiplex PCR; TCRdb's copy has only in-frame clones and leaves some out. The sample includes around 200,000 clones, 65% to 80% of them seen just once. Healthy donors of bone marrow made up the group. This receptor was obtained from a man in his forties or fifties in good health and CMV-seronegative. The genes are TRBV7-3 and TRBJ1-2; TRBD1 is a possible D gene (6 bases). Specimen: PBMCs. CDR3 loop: CASSLFGGQGYTF. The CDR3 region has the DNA TGTGCCAGCAGCTTATTCGGGGGGCAAGGCTACACCTTC.